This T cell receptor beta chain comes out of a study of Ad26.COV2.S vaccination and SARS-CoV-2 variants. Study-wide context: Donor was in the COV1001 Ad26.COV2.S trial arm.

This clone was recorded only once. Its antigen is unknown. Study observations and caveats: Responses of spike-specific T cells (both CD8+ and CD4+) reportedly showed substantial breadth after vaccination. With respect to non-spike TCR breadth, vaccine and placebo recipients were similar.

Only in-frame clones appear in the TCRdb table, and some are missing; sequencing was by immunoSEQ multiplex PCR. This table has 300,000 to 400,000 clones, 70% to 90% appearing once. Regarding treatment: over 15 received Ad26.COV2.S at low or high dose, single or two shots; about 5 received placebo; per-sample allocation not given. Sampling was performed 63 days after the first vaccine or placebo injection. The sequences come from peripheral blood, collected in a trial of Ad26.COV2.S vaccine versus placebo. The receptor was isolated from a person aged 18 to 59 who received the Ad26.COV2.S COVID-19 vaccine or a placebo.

This CDR3 is CASSLSGGDSSYEQYF. CDR3 coding DNA: TGTGCCAGCAGTTTATCGGGGGGGGACAGCTCCTACGAGCAGTACTTC. The chain employs TRBV27 and TRBJ2-7; D may match TRBD1 or TRBD2 (7 bases each). The CDR3 consists of 16 residues. Germline V gene sequence: CDR1 MNHEY, CDR2 SMNVEV (reference sequence). V lost 0 bases to trimming and J lost 0 bases, with 12 bases between them.